There are a few counts of the clone carrying this T cell receptor beta chain. The data stem from a study of blood T cell repertoires in COVID-19. At the level of the study: There were acute and convalescent COVID-19 samples, and they came from the United States, Italy and Spain.

As originally analysed: The authors estimated nucleated cell counts from reference gene primer amplification. Generated by immunoSEQ multiplex PCR, the TCRdb table keeps only in-frame clones and is missing some. V and J calls and clone size come straight from that table; D and trimming were deduced from the DNA. This table holds 100,000 to 150,000 clones, roughly 72% found once. Germline loops: CDR1 LGHDT, CDR2 YNNKEL (reference sequence). The CDR3 totals 12 residues. V gave up 6 bases and J gave up 6 bases, with 11 bases separating them. The sequencing sample was made of peripheral blood. This sequence joins TRBV3-1 (or the pseudogene TRBV3-2) and TRBJ1-1, with D perhaps matching TRBD1 (5 bases). This sequence was found in a man in his 60s with acute or convalescent COVID-19. This CDR3 reads CASSYLGAEAFF. The CDR3 DNA reads as TGTGCCAGCAGTTATTTAGGGGCTGAAGCTTTCTTT.